Listed below are T cell receptor beta chains from one sample, sequenced in a study of T cells in Graves' hyperthyroidism and ophthalmopathy. TCRdb reprocessed the multiplex PCR reads with MiXCR, giving one entry per CDR3 protein. The sample comprises about 110,000 distinct CDR3 sequences, roughly 15% of which are singletons, and about 40% rests with the top ten. Input material: blood. The receptors come from a woman aged 45-60 years with Graves' hyperthyroidism. CDR3s leave out the opening cysteine and the closing phenylalanine or tryptophan. Fields, in order: D gene, V gene, J gene, CDR3 protein. The D gene is left open where the match is weak.

D gene: NA
V gene: TRBV6-6
J gene: TRBJ1-2
CDR3 protein: ASSYSTGILGYT

D gene: TRBD1
V gene: TRBV28
J gene: TRBJ1-6
CDR3 protein: ASRLSGGSNSPLH

D gene: NA
V gene: TRBV29-1
J gene: TRBJ1-2
CDR3 protein: SVDGPGESYGYT

D gene: NA
V gene: TRBV18
J gene: TRBJ2-1
CDR3 protein: ASSTRENEQF

D gene: NA
V gene: TRBV20-1
J gene: TRBJ1-2
CDR3 protein: SARGAGGYT

D gene: NA
V gene: TRBV5-1
J gene: TRBJ2-6
CDR3 protein: ASSLDRNLSGANVLT

D gene: NA
V gene: TRBV7-2
J gene: TRBJ2-1
CDR3 protein: ASSLGDYNEQF

D gene: TRBD2
V gene: TRBV20-1
J gene: TRBJ2-1
CDR3 protein: SARDLVAGYNEQF

D gene: NA
V gene: TRBV20-1
J gene: TRBJ2-3
CDR3 protein: SATRQSSTDTQY

D gene: TRBD1
V gene: TRBV27
J gene: TRBJ1-3
CDR3 protein: ASSFGTGLLSGNTIY

D gene: TRBD2
V gene: TRBV7-9
J gene: TRBJ2-3
CDR3 protein: ASSSGLAGEKDTQY

D gene: TRBD1
V gene: TRBV7-8
J gene: TRBJ2-5
CDR3 protein: ASSPTLLGGTQY

D gene: NA
V gene: TRBV30
J gene: TRBJ1-1
CDR3 protein: AWSDGNTEAF

D gene: NA
V gene: TRBV6-1
J gene: TRBJ1-2
CDR3 protein: ASSPRRVYGYT

D gene: NA
V gene: TRBV20-1
J gene: TRBJ1-2
CDR3 protein: SANRQNYGYT

D gene: TRBD2
V gene: TRBV5-8
J gene: TRBJ2-3
CDR3 protein: ASSLVSGRDTQY

D gene: TRBD2
V gene: TRBV20-1
J gene: TRBJ2-3
CDR3 protein: SASQIPPPGLDLYSTDTQY

D gene: NA
V gene: TRBV3-1
J gene: TRBJ1-6
CDR3 protein: ASSQTELPYNSPLH

D gene: NA
V gene: TRBV11-2
J gene: TRBJ2-7
CDR3 protein: ASGRGYEQY

D gene: TRBD1
V gene: TRBV3-1
J gene: TRBJ2-7
CDR3 protein: AAGQGYEQY

D gene: NA
V gene: TRBV5-5
J gene: TRBJ2-7
CDR3 protein: ASSLDIFYEQY

D gene: TRBD1
V gene: TRBV28
J gene: TRBJ2-1
CDR3 protein: ASSSSPGGQGTYNEQF

D gene: NA
V gene: TRBV20-1
J gene: TRBJ2-7
CDR3 protein: SARPYFSEQY

D gene: NA
V gene: TRBV30
J gene: TRBJ1-1
CDR3 protein: AWSTQSPNTEAF

D gene: NA
V gene: TRBV30
J gene: TRBJ2-2
CDR3 protein: AWSVGSGDGELF

D gene: NA
V gene: TRBV20-1
J gene: TRBJ1-2
CDR3 protein: SASDAGGGSPRRDYGYT

D gene: NA
V gene: TRBV6-1
J gene: TRBJ2-5
CDR3 protein: ASSYRGGIETQY

D gene: TRBD2
V gene: TRBV5-5
J gene: TRBJ2-3
CDR3 protein: ASSLLAGGNTDTQY

D gene: NA
V gene: TRBV19
J gene: TRBJ2-5
CDR3 protein: ASSTSWAEETQY

D gene: NA
V gene: TRBV6-1
J gene: TRBJ1-2
CDR3 protein: ASTPGGAGLDGYT

D gene: TRBD1
V gene: TRBV11-2
J gene: TRBJ2-5
CDR3 protein: ASNPQGEETQY

D gene: TRBD2
V gene: TRBV4-1
J gene: TRBJ2-4
CDR3 protein: ASSQVGLARAKNIQC

D gene: TRBD2
V gene: TRBV12-3/TRBV12-4
J gene: TRBJ2-1
CDR3 protein: ASGSSGSVDEQF

D gene: NA
V gene: TRBV29-1
J gene: TRBJ1-1
CDR3 protein: SVAGLNTEAF

D gene: TRBD1
V gene: TRBV12-3/TRBV12-4
J gene: TRBJ1-1
CDR3 protein: ASSRTGGYTEAF

D gene: TRBD1
V gene: TRBV28
J gene: TRBJ2-1
CDR3 protein: ASRWVGQRSSYNEQF

D gene: NA
V gene: TRBV15
J gene: TRBJ2-2
CDR3 protein: ATSSLRDGTGELF